Shown below are 9 T cell receptor beta chains from a single sample sequenced in a study of human T cells and chemical hapten exposure. Sample time point: patch test 1, 2 weeks after DPC sensitization. This sample's treatment: therapeutic diphenylcyclopropenone sensitization with weekly scalp DPC. In TCRdb, the RACE reads were re-called with MiXCR into one record per CDR3 protein. The sample records 300,000 to 400,000 distinct CDR3 sequences, under 8% being singletons. The input for sequencing was whole blood, taken in connection with sensitization to the hapten diphenylcyclopropenone (DPC). These TCRs come from a woman aged 18-30 years with alopecia areata. Some clones in this sample may be carry-over from other donors' samples.

This clonotype was detected many times. The rearrangement joins TRBV7-8 to TRBJ1-1; TRBD1 matches 7 bases. The CDR3 loop spans 14 amino acids. Trimming took 3 bases from V and 2 from J; bases not matched to a gene: 3. Germline V gives CDR1 SGHVS, CDR2 FQNEAQ. The CDR3 DNA reads TGTGCCAGCAGCTTGGGACAGACAAACACTGAAGCTTTCTTT. As protein: CASSLGQTNTEAFF.

The DNA for the CDR3 is TGTGCCAGCACTCCCGGGACAGGGGGCGGCGAGCAGTACTTC. This gives the protein CASTPGTGGGEQYF. The chain recombines TRBV12-3 or TRBV12-4 with TRBJ2-7, with 12 bases lining up with TRBD1. V shed 7 bases and J 6 bases; nucleotides not matched to a gene: 7. The CDR3 totals 14 residues.

This clonotype occurred a few times. This sequence joins TRBV12-3 or TRBV12-4 and TRBJ1-2; the D gene is possibly TRBD1 (6 bases). This CDR3 region has 13 residues. The V end lost 5 bases, the J end lost 3 bases, and 10 bases lay between the germline ends. The CDR3 coding sequence is TGTGCCAGCAGTGGGGGGCTCGACTATGGCTACACCTTC. Amino acids: CASSGGLDYGYTF.

This clonotype appeared a few times. V gene TRBV13 combines with J gene TRBJ2-3, with D tentatively TRBD1 or TRBD2 (5 bases each). CDR3 size: 15 residues. The V end lost 3 bases, the J end lost 2 bases, and 12 bases lay between the germline ends. The germline V gene has CDR1 PRHDT and CDR2 FYEKMQ (reference sequence). The CDR3 DNA follows: TGTGCCAGCAGCTTTCGGGACGGCATCACAGATACGCAGTATTTT. It is translated as CASSFRDGITDTQYF.

This clonotype was counted at least ten times. J is TRBJ1-2 and V is TRBV9; D gene unclear. This CDR3 region has 15 residues. Germline CDR1 reads SGDLS; CDR2 reads YYNGEE. V lost 3 bases to trimming and J lost 7 bases, with 19 bases between them. The CDR3 region is CASSENRVSLAGYTF. The CDR3 DNA sequence: TGTGCCAGCAGCGAGAATAGGGTCTCCCTGGCTGGCTACACCTTC.

The J gene is TRBJ1-2, the V gene TRBV2; no reliable D call. CDR1 SNHLY and CDR2 FYNNEI come from the germline V gene. The CDR3 extends over 10 amino acids. V was shortened by 4 bases and J by 8 bases, with 5 bases between the two germline ends. The CDR3 DNA reads TGTGCCAGCAGTGCCGGAGGCTACACCTTC. Residues: CASSAGGYTF.

There are many counts of this clonotype. The chain links TRBV28 to TRBJ2-6; possible D gene TRBD1, 5 bases. Trimming stripped 5 bases from V and 1 base from J, with 9 bases between. The CDR3 sequence is 15 residues long. In germline, CDR1 is MDHEN, CDR2 SYDVKM. The CDR3 spells CASSRPGSGANVLTF. The CDR3, as DNA: TGTGCCAGCAGTCGTCCAGGGTCTGGGGCCAACGTCCTGACTTTC.

The sample holds many counts of this clonotype. V is TRBV14 and J is TRBJ2-1, with D possibly TRBD1 on 6 matching bases. There are 15 residues in the CDR3. The germline V and J ends were trimmed by 3 bases and 7 bases, with 16 bases remaining between them. The germline gives CDR1 SGHDN, CDR2 FVKESK. The CDR3 spells CASSQGAPGWNEQFF. Written as DNA, the CDR3 is TGTGCCAGCAGCCAGGGGGCCCCGGGGTGGAATGAGCAGTTCTTC.

J is TRBJ2-5 and V is TRBV6-2 or TRBV6-3, with TRBD2 as a possible D gene (5 bases). Germline V gives CDR1 MNHEY, CDR2 SVGEGT. This CDR3 region has 15 residues. V was clipped by 4 bases and J by 5 bases, with 17 bases between them. CDR3 amino acids: CASSFGRGSWETQYF. In nucleotides, the CDR3 is TGTGCCAGCAGTTTTGGCCGGGGTTCCTGGGAGACCCAGTACTTC.